One sample yielded the 18 T cell receptor beta chains listed below, sequenced in a study of T-cell reconstitution after alpha-beta-depleted transplantation in children (dated by TCRdb to 2016 to 2018). The library was generated by PCR. Sequencing instrument: Illumina HiSeq 2500. Molecular barcoding was employed in the preparation of TCR libraries, with unique molecular identifiers being used to normalize TCRbeta repertoire quantification. TCRdb took the public reads, trimmed them with fastp at Q25, ran MiXCR for clone calling and kept in-frame beta chains. Rows with one shared CDR3 protein collapse into an entry with the most common genes and DNA. The sample yields some 80,000 distinct CDR3 sequences; around 18% were counted once. The ten largest account for approximately 55% of the sample. The treatment or condition label, as the study defines it: allogeneic hematopoietic cell transplantation with graft depleted of TCRalphabeta T cells and CD19 B cells.

Material: PBMCs, mostly from graft donor cells, obtained 360 days after TCRalphabeta/CD19-depleted stem cell transplant. The receptors come from a male patient between 2 and 10 years old who had a stem cell transplant for acute lymphoblastic leukemia, so the T cells may come from the graft donor.

This clonotype has just a few counts. This rearrangement joins TRBV20-1 to TRBJ1-3; TRBD1 might be the D (6 bases). Trimming took 2 bases from V and 11 from J, leaving 13 bases between them. Looked up from germline, CDR1 is DFQATT and CDR2 is SNEGSKA (reference sequence). The CDR3 consists of 12 residues. CDR3 sequence reads: CSARRQGSSIYF. CDR3 coding DNA: TGCAGTGCTAGACGGCAGGGGAGCTCCATATATTTT.

CDR3 amino acids: CSARQGSYEQYF. The CDR3 DNA follows: TGCAGTGCTAGACAGGGGTCCTACGAGCAGTACTTC. V and J are TRBV20-1 and TRBJ2-7; TRBD1 might be the D (6 bases). V dropped 2 bases and J dropped 1 base, with 6 bases sitting between them. The V gene's germline CDR1 is DFQATT and CDR2 SNEGSKA (reference sequence). The CDR3 runs to 12 residues.

This clonotype was detected a few times. The CDR3 is CASSLALAPNPYEQYF. CDR3 sequence (DNA): TGTGCCAGCAGCTTAGCGCTTGCCCCGAACCCCTACGAGCAGTACTTC. The chain links TRBV7-8 to TRBJ2-7; D is uncertain. The CDR3 is 16 amino acids. Per germline, CDR1 SGHVS and CDR2 FQNEAQ. Trimming took off 0 bases at V and 2 bases at J, with 14 bases between the two ends.

This clonotype was seen a few times. The V call is TRBV10-3, the J call TRBJ2-3; 15 nucleotides match TRBD2. Germline V gives CDR1 ENHRY, CDR2 SYGVKD. There are 16 residues in the CDR3. J lost 6 bases, V lost 5 bases, and 6 bases had no gene match. This CDR3 reads CAISSGLAGGGDTQYF. The CDR3 DNA follows: TGTGCCATCAGTTCGGGACTAGCGGGAGGAGGGGATACGCAGTATTTT.

The rearrangement joins TRBV6-5 to TRBJ2-3; either TRBD1 or TRBD2 may supply D (7 bases each). Germline-derived CDR1 and CDR2 are MNHEY and SVGAGI. V was pared by 5 bases and J by 13 bases, with 13 bases between. The CDR3 length is 11 residues. This chain's CDR3 is CASSHPGGEYF. DNA of the CDR3: TGTGCCAGCAGTCACCCAGGGGGGGAGTATTTT.

CDR3 bases: TGCGCCAGCAGCTCTGGACTAGCTTCAGATACGCAGTATTTT. It translates to CASSSGLASDTQYF. V usage is TRBV5-1 and J usage is TRBJ2-3, with 8 bases fitting TRBD2. The CDR3 runs to 14 residues. CDR1 is SGHRS and CDR2 is YFSETQ in the germline V gene. Trimming at V came to 3 bases and at J to 4 bases, leaving 4 bases not matched to a gene.

The CDR3 DNA reads as TGTGCCAGCAGCATCTCCCGGACTAGCGGTAGCTCCTACGAGCAGTACTTC. Its translation: CASSISRTSGSSYEQYF. V and J are TRBV5-6 and TRBJ2-7; 10 bases fit TRBD2. Germline CDR1 and CDR2: SGHDT and YYEEEE. This CDR3 comprises 17 residues. Unmatched junction bases numbered 10, after V lost 4 bases and J lost 0 bases. The entire variable domain, with the rest obtained from reference TRBV5-6 and TRBJ2-7, is as follows: DAGVTQSPTHLIKTRGQQVTLRCSPKSGHDTVSWYQQALGQGPQFIFQYYEEEERQRGNFPDRFSGHQFPNYSSELNVNALLLGDSALYLCASSISRTSGSSYEQYFGPGTRLTVT.

This clonotype counts as medium-sized. This chain links TRBV4-2 with TRBJ2-2, with 11 positions matching TRBD1. Germline CDR1 reads LGHNA; CDR2 reads YNFKEQ. The CDR3 runs 16 residues. V lost 1 base to trimming and J lost 4 bases; unmatched junction nucleotides: 2. The CDR3 region has the DNA TGTGCCAGCAGCCAAGGGACAGGGGGCTTCACCGGGGAGCTGTTTTTT. It is translated as CASSQGTGGFTGELFF.

The chain employs TRBV12-3 or TRBV12-4 and TRBJ2-2, with TRBD2 matching over 14 bases. This CDR3 region has 15 residues. V was pared by 6 bases and J by 4 bases, with 1 base of the junction left unmatched. The CDR3 coding sequence is TGTGCCAGCAGGGGGACTAGCGGGGGCACCGGGGAGCTGTTTTTT. Encoded protein: CASRGTSGGTGELFF.

In this sample, this clonotype turned up once. The rearrangement joins TRBV4-2 to TRBJ2-5; 8 nucleotides line up with TRBD2. This CDR3 contains 15 residues. Germline CDR1 and CDR2: LGHNA and YNFKEQ. The V segment lost 4 bases and the J segment 4 bases; nucleotides outside the gene matches: 8. The CDR3 loop reads CASSPRAGVGETQYF. In DNA form, the CDR3 reads TGTGCCAGCAGCCCTCGAGCGGGAGTGGGAGAGACCCAGTACTTC.

This clonotype appeared a few times. J is TRBJ1-3 and V is TRBV28; D call uncertain. The CDR3 spans 13 residues. Germline-derived CDR1 and CDR2 are MDHEN and SYDVKM. V lost 5 bases and J 0 bases, leaving 5 bases between the germline ends. CDR3 sequence: CASSDNSGNTIYF. CDR3 bases: TGTGCCAGCAGTGACAACTCTGGAAACACCATATATTTT.

This clonotype was picked up many times. This chain joins TRBV29-1 and TRBJ2-1; TRBD1 might be the D (5 bases). CDR1 is SQVTM and CDR2 is ANQGSEA in the germline V gene. V was trimmed by 4 bases and J by 0 bases, leaving 10 bases between them. This CDR3 is 14 amino acids long. CDR3 sequence: CSVADTGSYNEQFF. DNA of the CDR3: TGCAGCGTTGCGGACACAGGCTCCTACAATGAGCAGTTCTTC.

V and J are TRBV10-3 and TRBJ2-7; TRBD2 agrees at 13 bases. V lost 6 bases and J lost 4; bases outside the gene matches: 3. The CDR3 is 14 residues long. Germline lookup yields CDR1 ENHRY and CDR2 SYGVKD. CDR3 DNA: TGTGCCATCAGGGGGACTAGCGGGACGTACGAGCAGTACTTC. This gives the protein CAIRGTSGTYEQYF.

This clonotype was recorded a few times. The chain recombines TRBV5-1 with TRBJ2-1, with D perhaps TRBD2 (6 bases). V gave up 2 bases and J gave up 6 bases, with 15 bases separating them. The CDR3 runs to 15 residues. The germline V gene has CDR1 SGHRS and CDR2 YFSETQ. Written as DNA, the CDR3 is TGCGCCAGCAGCTTAGTAGGACTAAGAGCCAATGAGCAGTTCTTC. It translates to CASSLVGLRANEQFF.

This clonotype has a handful of counts. The chain joins TRBV6-5 to TRBJ1-2, with D unresolved. CDR1 MNHEY and CDR2 SVGAGI come from the germline V gene. The CDR3 extends over 13 amino acids. V gave up 6 bases and J gave up 1 base, with 9 bases separating them. The CDR3 reads CASRQTVNYGYTF. The CDR3 DNA reads TGTGCCAGCAGACAGACGGTTAACTATGGCTACACCTTC.

This clonotype has more than one count but fewer than ten. The chain links TRBV20-1 to TRBJ2-5; D ambiguous. This CDR3 has 12 amino acids. Germline V lookup: CDR1 DFQATT, CDR2 SNEGSKA (reference sequence). V lost 3 bases and J 5 bases, leaving 10 bases between the germline ends. CDR3 protein: CSARMGRETQYF. The CDR3, as DNA: TGCAGTGCTAGGATGGGCCGGGAGACCCAGTACTTC.

This clonotype was seen a few times. The V gene is TRBV29-1, the J gene TRBJ2-1, with a possible D match to TRBD2 (6 bases). V was shortened by 7 bases and J by 4 bases, with 14 bases between the two germline ends. Germline CDR1 SQVTM, CDR2 ANQGSEA. This CDR3 comprises 13 residues. The DNA for the CDR3 is TGCAGCGGCTGGTTAGCGGAGTACAATGAGCAGTTCTTC. Amino acid sequence: CSGWLAEYNEQFF.

This chain uses TRBV24-1 with TRBJ2-1; possibly TRBD1 for D (6 bases). From germline, CDR1 is KGHDR and CDR2 SFDVKD. The CDR3 loop spans 15 amino acids. V lost 1 base and J lost 7, with 13 bases in between. CDR3 residues: CATSDFGTSRNEQFF. The CDR3 coding sequence is TGTGCCACCAGTGATTTCGGGACATCAAGGAATGAGCAGTTCTTC.